This record looks at one T cell receptor beta chain sequence and its context. V lost 6 bases and J lost 3, with 15 bases in between. Germline V gene lookup returns CDR1 MNHEY and CDR2 SMNVEV (reference sequence). This CDR3 contains 15 residues. Assay used: immunoSEQ multiplex PCR; TCRdb lists only in-frame clones, some missing. The data contain 90,000 or so clones, less than 95% of them singletons. The data were taken from a study of blood T cell repertoires in COVID-19. Across the study: Acute and convalescent COVID-19 samples came from the United States, Italy and Spain.

The receptor comes from a man in his late teens or twenties with COVID-19, enrolled during active disease. Sample: peripheral blood. The chain recombines TRBV27 with TRBJ2-1; tentative D call: TRBD1 (5 bases). The CDR3 sequence is CASSQKGLSYNEQFF. CDR3 DNA sequence: TGTGCCAGCAGCCAAAAGGGGTTGAGCTACAATGAGCAGTTCTTC.